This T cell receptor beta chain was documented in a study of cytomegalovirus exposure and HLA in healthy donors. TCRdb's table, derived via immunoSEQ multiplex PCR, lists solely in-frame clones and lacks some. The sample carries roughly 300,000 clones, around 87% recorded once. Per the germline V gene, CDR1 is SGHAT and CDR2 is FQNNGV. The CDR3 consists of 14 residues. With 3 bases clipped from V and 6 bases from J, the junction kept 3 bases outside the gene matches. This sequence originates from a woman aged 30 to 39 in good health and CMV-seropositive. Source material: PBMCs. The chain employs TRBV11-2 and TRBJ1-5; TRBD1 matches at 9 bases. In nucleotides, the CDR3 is TGTGCCAGCAGCTTGGGACAGGGTAGTCAGCCCCAGCATTTT. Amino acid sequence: CASSLGQGSQPQHF.